The clone carrying this TCR beta chain was found a few times. The antigen remains unidentified. The data originate from a study of CD8 T cells in ankylosing spondylitis. The CDR3 loop spans 15 amino acids. Germline V gene lookup returns CDR1 MNHEY and CDR2 SMNVEV (reference sequence). V was pared by 4 bases and J by 7 bases, with 7 bases of the junction left unmatched. Study-wide points: Ankylosing spondylitis blood appeared to carry a characteristic TCR beta motif of eight or nine highly homologous variants.

TCRdb re-analysed the 5' RACE reads in MiXCR, keeping a single row per CDR3 protein. Among roughly 280,000 distinct CDR3 sequences, 20% were seen once, and the ten largest hold roughly 8.3%. This clonotype originated in a male donor with ankylosing spondylitis or in good health (not recorded which). The source material was blood, either unsorted or a sorted T cell fraction (not recorded which). The gene calls are TRBV27 and TRBJ1-6; TRBD1 matches at 7 bases. CDR3 sequence: CASSSDRVGNSPLHF. CDR3 nucleotide sequence: TGTGCCAGCAGTTCCGACAGGGTGGGGAATTCACCCCTCCACTTT.